Below, 26 T cell receptor beta chains from the same sample are listed, as sequenced in a study of CD8 T cells in ankylosing spondylitis. Study-level points and caveats: In ankylosing spondylitis blood, a motif of eight highly homologous TCR beta variants appeared characteristic.

Their antigens remain unidentified. TCRdb re-called the 5' RACE reads with MiXCR, one entry per CDR3 protein. The sample has about 800,000 distinct CDR3 sequences, about an eighth seen once; the top ten hold approximately 0.51%. Sequences were obtained from blood, either unsorted or a sorted T cell fraction (not recorded which). These receptors were collected from a male donor with ankylosing spondylitis.

Ten or more counts support this clonotype. The rearrangement joins TRBV18 to TRBJ2-7; 7 bases fit TRBD2. Germline CDR1 KGHSH, CDR2 LQKENI. V trimming: 3 bases; J trimming: 4 bases; junction bases outside the gene matches: 9. The CDR3 contains 15 residues. In DNA, the CDR3 is TGTGCCAGCTCACCTCCGGGACTATACCATTACGAGCAGTACTTC. Translation gives CASSPPGLYHYEQYF.

The chain combines TRBV6-6 with TRBJ2-2, with D maybe TRBD2 (6 bases). Germline V gives CDR1 MNHNY, CDR2 SVGAGI (reference sequence). There are 13 residues in the CDR3. With 8 bases removed from V and 7 bases from J, the gap between germline ends came to 14 bases. The CDR3 reads CASLAFGGGELFF. Here the CDR3 DNA reads TGTGCCAGCTTAGCTTTCGGGGGCGGGGAGCTGTTTTTT.

The sample holds many counts of this clonotype. The chain has TRBV20-1 and TRBJ2-5; D might be TRBD1 (5 bases). V was clipped by 7 bases and J by 0 bases, with 12 bases between them. The germline V gene has CDR1 DFQATT and CDR2 SNEGSKA (reference sequence). The CDR3 runs 13 residues. The CDR3 region is CSVDNWYQETQYF. The CDR3 DNA follows: TGCAGTGTGGACAACTGGTACCAAGAGACCCAGTACTTC.

There are many counts of this clonotype. This chain uses TRBV6-1 with TRBJ2-1; D gene uncertain. The CDR3 runs 13 residues. The germline V gene has CDR1 MNHNS and CDR2 SASEGT. V lost 6 bases to trimming and J lost 8 bases, with 14 bases between them. The CDR3 loop is CASRNIGEYEQFF. Here the CDR3 DNA reads TGTGCCAGCAGGAACATAGGAGAGTATGAGCAGTTCTTC.

This clonotype was recorded many times. This chain joins TRBV4-3 and TRBJ1-5; D gene uncertain. This CDR3 contains 13 residues. From germline, CDR1 is LGHNA and CDR2 YSLEER. V shed 1 base and J shed 5 bases, with 6 bases lying between them. The CDR3 DNA reads as TGCGCCAGCAGCCAAGGTACGGATCAGCCCCAGCATTTT. Translating gives CASSQGTDQPQHF.

The chain employs TRBV11-2 and TRBJ1-3; 8 bases fit TRBD1. V lost 3 bases to trimming and J lost 0 bases; unmatched junction nucleotides: 4. The length of the CDR3 is 16 residues. The V gene's germline CDR1 is SGHAT and CDR2 FQNNGV. CDR3 bases: TGTGCCAGCAGCTTGACAGGGGCCTACTCTGGAAACACCATATATTTT. This codes for CASSLTGAYSGNTIYF.

V is TRBV5-1 and J is TRBJ2-4; no clear D gene. Trimming removed 1 base at V and 3 bases at J, with 5 bases between. Germline V gene data show CDR1 as SGHRS and CDR2 as YFSETQ. This CDR3 is built from 13 residues. The chain's CDR3 is CASSLNSKNIQYF. The CDR3 DNA sequence: TGCGCCAGCAGCTTGAACAGCAAAAACATTCAGTACTTC.

This clonotype was found many times. Germline is not matched at one junction end, which may reflect a read error. This rearrangement joins TRBV5-1 to TRBJ2-3; the D is unclear. Germline V gene sequence: CDR1 SGHRS, CDR2 YFSETQ. The CDR3 totals 12 residues. The CDR3 loop is CASSLDADTQYF. CDR3 DNA sequence: TGTGCCAGTAGCTTAGATGCAGATACGCAGTATTTT.

The chain links TRBV5-1 to TRBJ2-1, with TRBD1 identical over 8 bases. CDR3 size: 18 residues. J lost 4 bases, V lost 1 base, and 13 bases had no gene match. The germline V gene encodes CDR1 SGHRS and CDR2 YFSETQ. The DNA for the CDR3 is TGCGCCAGCAGCTTGACCGCGGTTTCCGGGACAGGATACAATGAGCAGTTCTTC. It is translated as CASSLTAVSGTGYNEQFF. Together with reference TRBV5-1 and TRBJ2-1, the CDR3 gives the full variable domain: KAGVTQTPRYLIKTRGQQVTLSCSPISGHRSVSWYQQTPGQGLQFLFEYFSETQRNKGNFPGRFSGRQFSNSRSEMNVSTLELGDSALYLCASSLTAVSGTGYNEQFFGPGTRLTVL.

The rearrangement joins TRBV7-3 to TRBJ2-1, with D perhaps matching TRBD2 (6 bases). CDR1 is SGHTA, CDR2 FQGTGA, per germline. There are 15 residues in the CDR3. V was cut by 2 bases and J by 5 bases, with 13 bases left in between. CDR3 residues: CASSLGGGGDNEQFF. The CDR3 DNA reads as TGTGCCAGCAGCTTAGGGGGAGGTGGTGACAATGAGCAGTTCTTC. Full variable domain (remainder filled in from reference TRBV7-3 and TRBJ2-1): GAGVSQTPSNKVTEKGKYVELRCDPISGHTALYWYRQSLGQGPEFLIYFQGTGAADDSGLPNDRFFAVRPEGSVSTLKIQRTERGDSAVYLCASSLGGGGDNEQFFGPGTRLTVL.

The chain employs TRBV7-9 and TRBJ2-7, with D possibly called TRBD1 or TRBD2 (5 bases each). With 6 bases removed from V and 1 base from J, the gap between germline ends came to 16 bases. Germline V gene lookup returns CDR1 SEHNR and CDR2 FQNEAQ (reference sequence). The CDR3 consists of 15 residues. CDR3 sequence (DNA): TGTGCCAGCAGTAAGACCGGGACCAGGTCCTACGAGCAGTACTTC. It codes for CASSKTGTRSYEQYF.

The chain employs TRBV20-1 and TRBJ1-2, with 7 bases identical to TRBD1. Germline CDR1 is DFQATT and CDR2 is SNEGSKA (reference sequence). This CDR3 is built from 12 residues. The J segment lost 4 bases and the V segment lost 6 bases, leaving 5 bases of the junction unmatched. The CDR3 here is CSAPTGSYGYTF. The CDR3 DNA is TGCAGTGCCCCGACAGGGTCCTATGGCTACACCTTC.

This clonotype was picked up a small number of times. The chain links TRBV12-3 or TRBV12-4 to TRBJ1-5; D uncertain. The germline V and J ends were trimmed by 5 bases and 5 bases, with 10 bases remaining between them. This CDR3 is built from 13 residues. In DNA, the CDR3 is TGTGCCAGCAGTCCCCAAACTTATCAGCCCCAGCATTTT. Residues: CASSPQTYQPQHF.

In this sample, this clonotype turned up many times. The J gene is TRBJ2-5, the V gene TRBV20-1, with unresolved D. Germline V gives CDR1 DFQATT, CDR2 SNEGSKA (reference sequence). This CDR3 contains 13 residues. The V end lost 0 bases, the J end lost 5 bases, and 10 bases lay between the germline ends. The CDR3 region is CSAREFPYETQYF. The CDR3 DNA reads TGCAGTGCTAGAGAATTCCCTTACGAGACCCAGTACTTC.

The chain combines TRBV29-1 with TRBJ2-7; 9 positions agree with TRBD1. CDR1 and CDR2 from the germline V gene are SQVTM and ANQGSEA. The CDR3 runs 15 residues. The trim removed 4 bases at V and 2 bases at J, leaving 9 bases unmatched. The CDR3 DNA follows: TGCAGCGTTGTACGAGGGACAGGGTCAACCTACGAGCAGTACTTC. As protein: CSVVRGTGSTYEQYF.

This clonotype has a count of ten or more. The gene calls are TRBV4-3 and TRBJ2-7; 7 bases agree with TRBD1. The CDR3 consists of 15 residues. Germline V gene lookup returns CDR1 LGHNA and CDR2 YSLEER. Losses at the gene ends were 4 bases for V and 2 bases for J; bases not matched to a gene: 8. The CDR3 loop reads CASSLQQGPTYEQYF. In DNA, the CDR3 is TGCGCCAGCAGCCTACAACAGGGGCCTACCTACGAGCAGTACTTC.

The sample holds a few counts of this clonotype. V and J are TRBV5-1 and TRBJ2-7; 8 nucleotides agree with TRBD1. This CDR3 spans 15 amino acids. V trimming: 1 base; J trimming: 7 bases; junction bases outside the gene matches: 10. The germline V gene encodes CDR1 SGHRS and CDR2 YFSETQ. CDR3 sequence (DNA): TGCGCCAGCAGCTTGTTGCAGGGGGCAGGAGGTGAGCAGTACTTC. Translation gives CASSLLQGAGGEQYF. Supplemented by reference TRBV5-1 and TRBJ2-7, the full variable domain reads KAGVTQTPRYLIKTRGQQVTLSCSPISGHRSVSWYQQTPGQGLQFLFEYFSETQRNKGNFPGRFSGRQFSNSRSEMNVSTLELGDSALYLCASSLLQGAGGEQYFGPGTRLTVT.

V is TRBV29-1 and J is TRBJ2-7; no firm D call. The germline V and J ends were trimmed by 7 bases and 3 bases, with 13 bases remaining between them. The CDR3 runs to 12 residues. The germline V gene encodes CDR1 SQVTM and CDR2 ANQGSEA. The CDR3 DNA sequence: TGCAGCGCTATTAATAGGGACTACGAGCAGTACTTC. Its protein product is CSAINRDYEQYF.

This clonotype appeared a few times. J is TRBJ2-4 and V is TRBV5-1, with unresolved D. Germline V CDR1 and CDR2: SGHRS, YFSETQ. V was trimmed by 0 bases and J by 2 bases, leaving 6 bases between them. The CDR3 covers 14 residues. The CDR3 loop is CASSLVGPKNIQYF. The CDR3 coding sequence is TGCGCCAGCAGCTTGGTTGGGCCCAAAAACATTCAGTACTTC.

This clonotype was detected ten times or more. The chain couples TRBV12-3 or TRBV12-4 to TRBJ2-5; D not resolved. There are 12 residues in the CDR3. Trimming left V 7 bases short and J 2 bases short, with 8 bases between. CDR3 coding DNA: TGTGCCAGCACCACCCGGCAAGAGACCCAGTACTTC. It encodes CASTTRQETQYF.

This clonotype has only a few counts. The V call is TRBV5-8, the J call TRBJ1-5, with D possibly being TRBD1 (6 bases). Looked up from germline, CDR1 is SGHTS and CDR2 is YDEGEE. Between the trimmed V and J ends, which lost 0 bases and 3 bases, there was a span of 16 bases. CDR3 length equals 17 residues. The chain's CDR3 is CASSLARGVGINQPQHF. For the CDR3, the DNA is TGTGCCAGCAGCTTGGCCAGGGGAGTTGGGATCAATCAGCCCCAGCATTTT.

In its sample, this clonotype was seen a few times. The gene calls are TRBV5-5 and TRBJ2-5, with 9 bases matching TRBD1. CDR1 and CDR2 (germline): SGHKS, YYEKEE (reference sequence). The length of the CDR3 is 15 residues. V dropped 3 bases and J dropped 5; count of bases not matched to a gene: 8. The CDR3 is CASSYNLGTGETQYF. In DNA, the CDR3 is TGTGCCAGCAGCTATAACTTAGGGACAGGGGAGACCCAGTACTTC. Combining the CDR3 with reference TRBV5-5 and TRBJ2-5 gives the whole variable domain DAGVTQSPTHLIKTRGQQVTLRCSPISGHKSVSWYQQVLGQGPQFIFQYYEKEERGRGNFPDRFSARQFPNYSSELNVNALLLGDSALYLCASSYNLGTGETQYFGPGTRLLVL.

V usage is TRBV24-1 and J usage is TRBJ1-2; D remains ambiguous. The V end lost 4 bases, the J end lost 2 bases, and 10 bases lay between the germline ends. Germline V gives CDR1 KGHDR, CDR2 SFDVKD. The CDR3 consists of 14 residues. The CDR3 here is CATSDMTRNYGYTF. The CDR3 region has the DNA TGTGCCACCAGTGACATGACTAGAAACTATGGCTACACCTTC.

The chain joins TRBV18 to TRBJ1-2; 8 bases fit TRBD1. In germline, CDR1 is KGHSH, CDR2 LQKENI. The V and J ends lost 6 bases and 2 bases, in that order; junction bases with no gene match: 8. CDR3 size: 15 residues. The CDR3 reads CASSFRQGLNYGYTF. CDR3 sequence (DNA): TGTGCCAGCTCGTTCCGACAGGGGTTGAACTATGGCTACACCTTC.

This clonotype appeared a few times. The CDR3 protein is CAISELTVQDTQYF. CDR3 bases: TGTGCCATCAGTGAGCTAACCGTTCAAGATACGCAGTATTTT. This chain connects TRBV10-3 to TRBJ2-3, with D unresolved. Germline loops: CDR1 ENHRY, CDR2 SYGVKD. This CDR3 has 14 amino acids. V lost 2 bases to trimming and J lost 5 bases, with 11 bases between them.

The V and J genes are TRBV7-2 and TRBJ1-6; 7 bases are a match to TRBD1. The V gene's germline CDR1 is SGHTA and CDR2 FQGNSA. This CDR3 comprises 14 residues. J lost 8 bases, V lost 9 bases, and 10 bases had no gene match. CDR3 loop: CASLAGTVYSPLHF. As DNA, the CDR3 is TGTGCCAGTCTGGCCGGGACAGTTTATTCACCCCTCCACTTT.